One TCR beta chain is described in this entry. These data are taken from a study of blood T cell repertoires in COVID-19. Overall study: The analysed material was cDNA or gDNA that came from T cells, B-cell-depleted T cells, or PBMCs.

Here immunoSEQ multiplex PCR was the method, and the copy in TCRdb shows in-frame clones only, minus some. The table lists roughly 380,000 clones, roughly 86% of them singletons. This CDR3 has 15 residues. The germline gives CDR1 SEHNR, CDR2 FQNEAQ (reference sequence). V trimming: 5 bases; J trimming: 7 bases; junction bases outside the gene matches: 10. Self-reported history from a screening survey and questionnaire set each donor's cohort. This TCR came from a man aged 25-45 years who had recovered from COVID-19. The sample was PBMCs or T cells enriched from blood (not recorded which). This rearrangement joins TRBV7-9 to TRBJ1-5; 8 bases agree with TRBD1. The CDR3 loop is CASSADRGPKQPQHF. CDR3 DNA sequence: TGTGCCAGCAGCGCAGACAGGGGTCCGAAGCAGCCCCAGCATTTT.